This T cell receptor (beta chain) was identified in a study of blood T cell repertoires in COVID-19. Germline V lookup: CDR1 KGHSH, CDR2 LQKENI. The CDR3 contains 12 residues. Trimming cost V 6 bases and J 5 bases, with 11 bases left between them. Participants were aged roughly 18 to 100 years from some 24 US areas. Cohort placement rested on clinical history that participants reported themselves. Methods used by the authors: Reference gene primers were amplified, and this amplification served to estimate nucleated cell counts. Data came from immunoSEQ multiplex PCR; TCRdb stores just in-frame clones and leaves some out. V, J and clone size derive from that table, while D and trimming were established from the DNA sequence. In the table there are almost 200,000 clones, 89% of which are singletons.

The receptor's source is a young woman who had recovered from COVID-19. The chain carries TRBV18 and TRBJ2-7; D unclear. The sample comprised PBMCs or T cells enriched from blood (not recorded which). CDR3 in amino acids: CASSLNEDEQYF. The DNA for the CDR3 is TGTGCCAGCTCCCTGAATGAGGACGAGCAGTACTTC.